Presented here are 24 T cell receptor beta chains from one specimen sequenced in a study of shared clonotypes between healthy human individuals. Some clones are missing from TCRdb's copy, which holds only in-frame ones; the method was immunoSEQ multiplex PCR. The profile shows under 1,100,000 clones, 65% to 75% of them singletons. Sequenced input: memory CD4+ T cells sorted from blood. Subset of the sample: CD45RA-negative fraction. These TCRs come from a young man in good health.

CDR3 in amino acids: CAISESGVAGNTIYF. As DNA, the CDR3 is TGTGCCATCAGTGAGTCTGGCGTAGCTGGAAACACCATATATTTT. The gene calls are TRBV10-3 and TRBJ1-3; D is unclear. The CDR3 consists of 15 residues. With 0 bases removed from V and 2 bases from J, the gap between germline ends came to 8 bases. Germline assignment: CDR1 ENHRY and CDR2 SYGVKD.

The chain uses TRBV11-2 and TRBJ2-2; D is unclear. CDR3 size: 14 residues. Germline CDR1 and CDR2: SGHAT and FQNNGV. V lost 1 base, J lost 4 bases, and 7 bases lay in between. Written as DNA, the CDR3 is TGTGCCAGCAGCTTAGGCCGGATCACCGGGGAGCTGTTTTTT. Protein sequence: CASSLGRITGELFF.

In this sample, this clone turned up a few times. This sequence joins TRBV10-2 and TRBJ2-7; 10 bases align to TRBD1. Trimming removed 5 bases from V and 7 bases from J; junction bases left unmatched: 8. This CDR3 contains 14 residues. Germline V CDR1 and CDR2: WSHSY, SAAADI. CDR3 coding DNA: TGCGCCAGCAGTCCGGGACAGGGGACAGGGGAGCAGTACTTC. Protein product: CASSPGQGTGEQYF.

This clone was recorded once. The chain is built from TRBV28 and TRBJ2-5, with TRBD1 as a possible D gene (6 bases). Trimming pared 4 bases from V and 5 bases from J, leaving 17 bases between. There are 15 residues in the CDR3. Germline assignment: CDR1 MDHEN and CDR2 SYDVKM. DNA for the CDR3: TGTGCCAGCAGTTCCCGCATGGGGGCCCGGGAGACCCAGTACTTC. The encoded protein is CASSSRMGARETQYF.

V and J are TRBV5-1 and TRBJ2-3, with 13 bases matching TRBD2. This CDR3 is 20 amino acids long. J lost 5 bases, V lost 1 base, and 16 bases had no gene match. Germline lookup yields CDR1 SGHRS and CDR2 YFSETQ. This CDR3 reads CASSLSLAGGPVVKKDTQYF. The CDR3 DNA sequence: TGCGCCAGCAGCTTGTCACTAGCGGGGGGGCCCGTGGTTAAGAAAGATACGCAGTATTTT.

The V and J genes are TRBV28 and TRBJ2-1; 14 nucleotides align to TRBD2. The V and J ends lost 4 bases and 6 bases, in that order; junction bases with no gene match: 5. The germline V gene encodes CDR1 MDHEN and CDR2 SYDVKM. The CDR3 is 16 amino acids. The CDR3 DNA reads TGTGCCAGCAGTTCCGGGACTAGCGGGGGCCGCAATGAGCAGTTCTTC. Translating it yields CASSSGTSGGRNEQFF.

V is TRBV7-2 and J is TRBJ1-1, with no clear D. Germline loops: CDR1 SGHTA, CDR2 FQGNSA. The CDR3 is made up of 15 amino acids. Between the trimmed V and J ends, which lost 6 bases and 6 bases, there was a span of 20 bases. In DNA form, the CDR3 reads TGTGCCAGCAGACTAGGTCGGGGAAAGAGCGCTGAAGCTTTCTTT. As protein: CASRLGRGKSAEAFF.

The J gene is TRBJ2-3, the V gene TRBV7-6; no definite D call. The CDR3 has 16 amino acids. CDR1 is SGHVS, CDR2 FNYEAQ, per germline. V lost 4 bases to trimming and J lost 2 bases, with 16 bases between them. The CDR3 DNA sequence: TGTGCCAGCAGCTCCCTTTTTGGTGGAGTCACAGATACGCAGTATTTT. Translation: CASSSLFGGVTDTQYF.

To note about this clone: This clone may be a read error of a much larger clone one base away. The chain uses TRBV9 and TRBJ1-2; TRBD1 matches at 9 bases. The CDR3 runs 13 residues. Germline V gene lookup returns CDR1 SGDLS and CDR2 YYNGEE. With V trimmed by 3 bases and J by 4 bases, 1 base remained unmatched. This CDR3 reads CASSADRGYGYTF. For the CDR3, the DNA is TGTGCCAGCAGCGCGGACAGGGGCTATGGCTACACCTTC.

To note about this clone: Compared with germline, one end of the junction differs, possibly owing to a read error. CDR3 in DNA: TGTGCTAGCAGCTTTGGTCACTCCTACGAGCAGTACTTC. Translating it yields CASSFGHSYEQYF. The rearrangement joins TRBV7-7 to TRBJ2-7; D gene unclear. Germline V CDR1 and CDR2: SSHAT, FNYEAQ (reference sequence). This CDR3 spans 13 amino acids.

The V and J genes are TRBV7-2 and TRBJ1-2; D is unresolved. Trimming cost V 3 bases and J 8 bases, with 10 bases left between them. The length of the CDR3 is 12 residues. The V gene's germline CDR1 is SGHTA and CDR2 FQGNSA. In nucleotides, the CDR3 is TGTGCCAGCAGCTTGCGTATGGACGGCTACACCTTC. Translating gives CASSLRMDGYTF. Full variable domain (remainder filled in from reference TRBV7-2 and TRBJ1-2): GAGVSQSPSNKVTEKGKDVELRCDPISGHTALYWYRQSLGQGLEFLIYFQGNSAPDKSGLPSDRFSAERTGGSVSTLTIQRTQQEDSAVYLCASSLRMDGYTFGSGTRLTVV.

V usage is TRBV21-1 and J usage is TRBJ2-5; the tabulated D call, TRBD1, remains unverified against the DNA. TRBV21-1 represents a pseudogene. The CDR3 is 18 residues long. CDR3 sequence: CASSLRQGSDLYQETQYF. The CDR3 region has the DNA TGTGCCAGCAGCCTCCGACAGGGCTCCGATTTGTACCAAGAGACCCAGTACTTC.

V is TRBV9 and J is TRBJ2-1; 14 positions agree with TRBD2. The CDR3 runs 15 residues. Unmatched junction bases numbered 5, after V lost 2 bases and J lost 10 bases. Germline V gene data show CDR1 as SGDLS and CDR2 as YYNGEE. CDR3 loop: CASSVGTSGGAEQFF. CDR3 nucleotides: TGTGCCAGCAGCGTTGGGACTAGCGGGGGTGCGGAGCAGTTCTTC. Together with reference TRBV9 and TRBJ2-1, the CDR3 gives the full variable domain: DSGVTQTPKHLITATGQRVTLRCSPRSGDLSVYWYQQSLDQGLQFLIQYYNGEERAKGNILERFSAQQFPDLHSELNLSSLELGDSALYFCASSVGTSGGAEQFFGPGTRLTVL.

V gene TRBV11-3 combines with J gene TRBJ2-5; the match to TRBD2 covers 10 bases. CDR3 length: 18 residues. From germline, CDR1 is SGHNT and CDR2 YENEEA. With 5 bases clipped from V and 0 bases from J, the junction kept 12 bases outside the gene matches. CDR3 region: CASSTGETSGPHQETQYF. DNA of the CDR3: TGTGCCAGCAGCACGGGGGAGACTAGCGGGCCTCACCAAGAGACCCAGTACTTC.

The chain joins TRBV10-2 to TRBJ2-7; 12 nucleotides agree with TRBD1. The CDR3 sequence is 15 residues long. V shed 5 bases and J 7 bases; nucleotides not matched to a gene: 9. CDR1 WSHSY and CDR2 SAAADI come from the germline V gene. Written as DNA, the CDR3 is TGCGCCAGCAGTAAGCCGGGACAGGGGGCGCGAGAGCAGTACTTC. Protein sequence: CASSKPGQGAREQYF.

This chain joins TRBV27 and TRBJ2-5, with D unclear. Germline V CDR1 and CDR2: MNHEY, SMNVEV (reference sequence). V gave up 3 bases and J gave up 6 bases, with 5 bases separating them. This CDR3 region has 11 residues. The CDR3 is CASSLGKTQYF. For the CDR3, the DNA is TGTGCCAGCAGTTTGGGGAAGACCCAGTACTTC.

This clone occurred a few times. The rearrangement uses TRBV5-4 and TRBJ2-7; a possible D gene is TRBD1 (6 bases). Germline-derived CDR1 and CDR2 are SGHNT and YYREEE (reference sequence). With 4 bases removed from V and 0 bases from J, the gap between germline ends came to 14 bases. This CDR3 has 15 residues. DNA of the CDR3: TGTGCCAGCAGCCCGGACAGAGGGCGCTCCTACGAGCAGTACTTC. Translation: CASSPDRGRSYEQYF.

This chain connects TRBV7-9 to TRBJ1-4; D remains ambiguous. Germline-derived CDR1 and CDR2 are SEHNR and FQNEAQ (reference sequence). The V end lost 0 bases, the J end lost 4 bases, and 12 bases lay between the germline ends. The CDR3 consists of 16 residues. The CDR3 region is CASSLAMSSGNEKLFF. The CDR3 bases are TGTGCCAGCAGCTTAGCAATGTCTTCGGGTAATGAAAAACTGTTTTTT.

The CDR3 reads CASGKGYSSGNTIYF. CDR3 bases: TGTGCCAGCGGAAAAGGGTACTCCTCTGGAAACACCATATATTTT. The J gene is TRBJ1-3, the V gene TRBV6-6; D is undetermined. In germline, CDR1 is MNHNY, CDR2 SVGAGI (reference sequence). Trimming left V 8 bases short and J 0 bases short, with 14 bases between. The CDR3 is 15 residues long.

The chain carries TRBV18 and TRBJ1-5; D ambiguous. V shed 0 bases and J shed 2 bases, with 14 bases lying between them. The CDR3 is 17 residues long. Germline lookup yields CDR1 KGHSH and CDR2 LQKENI. CDR3 coding DNA: TGTGCCAGCTCACCACCGGAGGGTGGTCCGGGCAATCAGCCCCAGCATTTT. Its translation: CASSPPEGGPGNQPQHF.

The genes are TRBV5-1 and TRBJ2-3, with TRBD1 identical over 12 bases. The CDR3 contains 15 residues. Germline V lookup: CDR1 SGHRS, CDR2 YFSETQ. V lost 4 bases and J lost 6; bases outside the gene matches: 6. The CDR3 DNA reads as TGCGCCAGCAGCGGGGACAGGGGGCGAGCGGATACGCAGTATTTT. The encoded protein is CASSGDRGRADTQYF.

This chain joins TRBV5-1 and TRBJ2-1, with 9 bases matching TRBD2. Trimming took 0 bases from V and 6 from J; bases not matched to a gene: 4. The CDR3 sequence is 15 residues long. Germline V gene lookup returns CDR1 SGHRS and CDR2 YFSETQ. CDR3 sequence (DNA): TGCGCCAGCAGCTTGGGGGCTAGCGGGGTCAATGAGCAGTTCTTC. Encoded protein: CASSLGASGVNEQFF.

A word on this clone: At the DNA level, this CDR3 is encoded by other sequences in the same sample as well. The chain links TRBV9 to TRBJ1-2; D ambiguous. The germline CDR1 and CDR2 sequences are SGDLS and YYNGEE. The V end was cut by 1 base, the J end by 4 bases, with 5 bases between. The CDR3 is 12 amino acids. CDR3 in DNA: TGTGCCAGCAGCGTAAGCAGCTATGGCTACACCTTC. It is translated as CASSVSSYGYTF.

This sequence joins TRBV19 and TRBJ1-4, with D possibly TRBD1 on 6 matching bases. This CDR3 spans 17 amino acids. The ends were cut back, 3 bases at V and 0 bases at J, with 14 bases in the middle. CDR1 is LNHDA, CDR2 SQIVND, per germline (reference sequence). The CDR3 DNA sequence: TGTGCCAGTAGTATGGGTACAGGGTTCGCAACTAATGAAAAACTGTTTTTT. Translation: CASSMGTGFATNEKLFF.